The 24 T cell receptor beta chains below come from one sample, sequenced in a study of T cells after yellow fever vaccination. MiXCR was run by TCRdb on the 5' RACE reads, yielding one entry per CDR3 protein. The sample includes around 310,000 distinct CDR3 sequences, 3% to 4.5% of them seen just once. The starting material was PBMCs, obtained 5 days after the yellow fever booster vaccination. The receptor source for this set is a man between 18 and 35 years old who received the YFV17D yellow fever vaccine.

The chain carries TRBV24-1 and TRBJ2-1; D ambiguous. This CDR3 spans 12 amino acids. The germline V gene encodes CDR1 KGHDR and CDR2 SFDVKD. The germline V and J ends were trimmed by 7 bases and 4 bases, with 7 bases remaining between them. CDR3 nucleotide sequence: TGTGCCACCAGCGACGAGTACAATGAGCAGTTCTTC. This translates into CATSDEYNEQFF.

This clonotype was seen many times. V usage is TRBV7-2 and J usage is TRBJ1-2; possible D gene TRBD1, 5 bases. The CDR3 totals 17 residues. CDR1 is SGHTA, CDR2 FQGNSA, per germline. The V and J ends lost 7 bases and 2 bases respectively, with 23 bases between them. CDR3 nucleotide sequence: TGTGCCAGCATGGGCTTGGGGCAGCCGAGCTCCAACTATGGCTACACCTTC. Translated, it gives CASMGLGQPSSNYGYTF.

This clonotype was counted at least ten times. The V gene is TRBV12-3 or TRBV12-4, the J gene TRBJ2-2, with 7 bases aligning to TRBD2. The CDR3 is 18 amino acids. V lost 2 bases to trimming and J lost 0 bases; unmatched junction nucleotides: 9. CDR3 sequence: CASSLYGWEGTNTGELFF. In nucleotides, the CDR3 is TGTGCCAGCAGTTTATATGGCTGGGAGGGCACGAACACCGGGGAGCTGTTTTTT.

This clonotype has at least ten counts. V is TRBV7-9 and J is TRBJ2-4; TRBD1 is a possible D gene (5 bases). The V end was cut by 5 bases, the J end by 7 bases, with 18 bases between. CDR3 length equals 15 residues. Germline V gives CDR1 SEHNR, CDR2 FQNEAQ (reference sequence). CDR3 DNA: TGTGCCAGCAGCGGAGCCCCAGGGTTGGGGAACATTCAGTACTTC. Protein: CASSGAPGLGNIQYF.

In this sample, this clonotype turned up a few times. The genes are TRBV24-1 and TRBJ2-1; 9 bases match TRBD2. The V gene end was trimmed by 3 bases and the J gene end by 3 bases; junction bases not matched to a gene: 8. The V gene's germline CDR1 is KGHDR and CDR2 SFDVKD. This CDR3 has 17 amino acids. In nucleotides, the CDR3 is TGTGCCACCAGTGATCCCAAAAAGACTAGCGGCTACAATGAGCAGTTCTTC. It encodes CATSDPKKTSGYNEQFF.

J is TRBJ1-1 and V is TRBV5-1, with D perhaps TRBD1 (6 bases). Germline V gives CDR1 SGHRS, CDR2 YFSETQ. V lost 0 bases, J lost 9 bases, and 9 bases lay in between. The CDR3 runs 12 residues. CDR3 nucleotides: TGCGCCAGCAGCTTGGGTGGGGGCAAAGCTTTCTTT. This translates into CASSLGGGKAFF. Full variable domain (remainder filled in from reference TRBV5-1 and TRBJ1-1): KAGVTQTPRYLIKTRGQQVTLSCSPISGHRSVSWYQQTPGQGLQFLFEYFSETQRNKGNFPGRFSGRQFSNSRSEMNVSTLELGDSALYLCASSLGGGKAFFGQGTRLTVV.

The V call is TRBV29-1, the J call TRBJ2-7, with 8 bases that match TRBD1. The germline V gene encodes CDR1 SQVTM and CDR2 ANQGSEA. With 8 bases clipped from V and 2 bases from J, the junction kept 8 bases outside the gene matches. CDR3 length: 13 residues. The CDR3: CSSGDRRTYEQYV. CDR3 sequence (DNA): TGCAGCTCAGGGGACAGGAGAACCTACGAGCAGTACGTC.

This clonotype was seen a few times. The chain couples TRBV20-1 to TRBJ2-3; the D is unclear. In germline, CDR1 is DFQATT, CDR2 SNEGSKA (reference sequence). Trimming took 2 bases from V and 1 from J, leaving 4 bases between them. The CDR3 length is 12 residues. CDR3 DNA sequence: TGCAGTGCTAGAACCCGCACAGATACGCAGTATTTT. As protein: CSARTRTDTQYF.

The chain's CDR3 is CASSQELASTDTQYF. The CDR3 bases are TGTGCCAGCAGCCAAGAGCTAGCCAGCACAGATACGCAGTATTTT. The rearrangement links TRBV4-2 to TRBJ2-3, with D perhaps TRBD2 (5 bases). With 0 bases removed from V and 0 bases from J, the gap between germline ends came to 7 bases. This CDR3 is built from 15 residues. Germline CDR1 is LGHNA and CDR2 is YNFKEQ.

This sequence joins TRBV18 and TRBJ2-7, with a weak D call TRBD1 (6 bases). CDR3 size: 15 residues. Trimming took 3 bases from V and 2 from J, leaving 14 bases between them. Germline CDR1 KGHSH, CDR2 LQKENI. The CDR3: CASSPDSANTYEQYF. The CDR3 coding sequence is TGTGCCAGCTCACCGGACAGTGCTAATACCTACGAGCAGTACTTC.

The chain combines TRBV5-1 with TRBJ2-7; D possibly corresponds to TRBD1 (6 bases). Trimming took 0 bases from V and 3 from J, leaving 13 bases between them. Germline V gene data show CDR1 as SGHRS and CDR2 as YFSETQ. The CDR3 extends over 15 amino acids. CDR3 region: CASSLGGGQNYEQYF. For the CDR3, the DNA is TGCGCCAGCAGCTTGGGAGGGGGTCAAAACTACGAGCAGTACTTC.

This clonotype was detected a few times. V usage is TRBV4-1 and J usage is TRBJ2-7, with 10 bases aligning to TRBD1. This CDR3 has 15 amino acids. V lost 5 bases and J lost 4; bases outside the gene matches: 8. From germline, CDR1 is MGHRA and CDR2 YSYEKL. This CDR3 is CASSYLPGQGYEQYV. Written as DNA, the CDR3 is TGCGCCAGCAGCTACTTACCGGGACAGGGGTACGAGCAGTACGTC.

The table lists this clonotype with many counts. The V and J genes are TRBV2 and TRBJ2-7, with TRBD1 matching over 8 bases. Germline V gives CDR1 SNHLY, CDR2 FYNNEI. With 5 bases clipped from V and 2 bases from J, the junction kept 5 bases outside the gene matches. The CDR3 extends over 14 amino acids. DNA of the CDR3: TGTGCCAGCAGTCTGACAGGGGAACCCTACGAGCAGTACGTC. Translation: CASSLTGEPYEQYV.

This clonotype occurred many times. The genes are TRBV7-3 and TRBJ2-1, with 9 positions matching TRBD1. CDR1 SGHTA and CDR2 FQGTGA come from the germline V gene. The CDR3 loop spans 15 amino acids. Germline trimming cut 5 bases from V and 4 bases from J; bases unmatched to any gene: 6. The CDR3 coding sequence is TGTGCCAGCAGCGTCCGGGACAGGGCTTACAATGAGCAGTTCTTC. It encodes CASSVRDRAYNEQFF.

The sample holds a few counts of this clonotype. The CDR3 loop is CASSPLQRGDELDEQFF. The CDR3 DNA is TGTGCCAGCAGCCCACTTCAGCGGGGGGATGAGCTGGATGAGCAGTTCTTC. The chain employs TRBV7-9 and TRBJ2-1, with 9 bases fitting TRBD2. This CDR3 region has 17 residues. Germline V gives CDR1 SEHNR, CDR2 FQNEAQ (reference sequence). Trimming cost V 5 bases and J 8 bases; bases outside gene matches: 16.

This clonotype was observed many times. The chain uses TRBV5-1 and TRBJ1-3, with a weak D call TRBD1 (6 bases). Trimming left V 7 bases short and J 5 bases short, with 22 bases between. This CDR3 region has 16 residues. CDR1 SGHRS and CDR2 YFSETQ come from the germline V gene. CDR3 in amino acids: CASSPLLEQGRNTIYF. CDR3 nucleotides: TGCGCCAGCTCCCCCCTGTTGGAACAGGGCAGAAACACCATATATTTT.

The chain has TRBV5-6 and TRBJ2-5; 9 nucleotides agree with TRBD2. The V segment lost 0 bases and the J segment 5 bases; nucleotides outside the gene matches: 11. This CDR3 region has 17 residues. Germline-derived CDR1 and CDR2 are SGHDT and YYEEEE. CDR3: CASSLESGGPEGETQYF. For the CDR3, the DNA is TGTGCCAGCAGCTTGGAAAGCGGGGGGCCTGAGGGGGAGACCCAGTACTTC. Combining the CDR3 with reference TRBV5-6 and TRBJ2-5 gives the whole variable domain DAGVTQSPTHLIKTRGQQVTLRCSPKSGHDTVSWYQQALGQGPQFIFQYYEEEERQRGNFPDRFSGHQFPNYSSELNVNALLLGDSALYLCASSLESGGPEGETQYFGPGTRLLVL.

This clonotype has at least ten counts. The gene calls are TRBV7-2 and TRBJ2-5, with D hard to call. V lost 0 bases to trimming and J lost 0 bases, with 5 bases between them. CDR1 SGHTA and CDR2 FQGNSA come from the germline V gene. This CDR3 is 14 amino acids long. The CDR3 nucleotides read TGTGCCAGCAGCTTAGCAGGGCACCAAGAGACCCAGTACTTC. Amino acid sequence: CASSLAGHQETQYF.

Many counts were recorded for this clonotype. The chain carries TRBV7-2 and TRBJ2-2; D unresolved. Trimming left V 0 bases short and J 3 bases short, with 8 bases between. CDR3 length: 15 residues. In germline, CDR1 is SGHTA, CDR2 FQGNSA. The CDR3 DNA is TGTGCCAGCAGCTTAGCGCGCTGGGACACCGGGGAGCTGTTTTTT. It specifies CASSLARWDTGELFF.

This clonotype was picked up many times. The rearrangement uses TRBV7-6 and TRBJ2-7, with 9 bases that match TRBD2. With 7 bases clipped from V and 7 bases from J, the junction kept 8 bases outside the gene matches. Germline values: CDR1 SGHVS, CDR2 FNYEAQ. CDR3 length: 13 residues. The CDR3 sequence is CASTDQAGGEQYF. In DNA, the CDR3 is TGTGCCAGCACCGATCAAGCGGGGGGAGAGCAGTACTTC.

This clonotype came up a few times. Relative to the germline gene, one junction end is altered; a read error may explain this. V gene TRBV5-5 combines with J gene TRBJ1-3; D may be TRBD1 (5 bases). The CDR3 spans 15 residues. Germline V gene data show CDR1 as SGHKS and CDR2 as YYEKEE (reference sequence). The CDR3 bases are TGTGCCAGCAGCTGGTATGACAGATCTGGAAACACCACATATTTT. Amino acid sequence: CASSWYDRSGNTTYF.

The sample holds many counts of this clonotype. Its ends do not fully match the called genes, so a read error is possible. The V and J genes are TRBV2 and TRBJ1-4; D gene ambiguous. Germline loops: CDR1 SNHLY, CDR2 FYNNEI. CDR3 length: 12 residues. CDR3 nucleotide sequence: TGTGCCAGCAGTCCCTTGGAGACGGGTGTCCATTTT. Its protein is CASSPLETGVHF.

This clonotype was observed many times. This sequence joins TRBV5-1 and TRBJ2-5, with D tentatively TRBD1 or TRBD2 (5 bases each). Trimming removed 0 bases at V and 1 base at J, with 10 bases between. The germline gives CDR1 SGHRS, CDR2 YFSETQ. CDR3 length: 15 amino acids. CDR3 sequence (DNA): TGCGCCAGCAGCTTGGGGGGACGCATCCAAGAGACCCAGTACTTC. Protein product: CASSLGGRIQETQYF.

This clonotype was seen ten or more times. This sequence joins TRBV7-2 and TRBJ2-3; D unresolved. This CDR3 contains 12 residues. Germline CDR1 reads SGHTA; CDR2 reads FQGNSA. Trimming stripped 5 bases from V and 2 bases from J, with 5 bases between. This CDR3 is CASSPVTDTQYF. CDR3 coding DNA: TGTGCCAGCAGCCCTGTCACAGATACGCAGTATTTT.